Below are 10 T cell receptor beta chains sequenced from a single sample in a study of beta chain features in type 1 diabetes. Investigators reverse transcribed all isolated RNA, so they sequenced expressed TCRB transcripts. Assay used: immunoSEQ multiplex PCR; TCRdb lists only in-frame clones, some missing. The sample includes over 700,000 clones, 15% to 20% of them seen just once. The specimen sequenced was naive CD4+ T cells from blood. These receptors all stem from a woman aged 18-29 years in good health.

V gene TRBV7-3 combines with J gene TRBJ1-1; possible D gene TRBD1, 5 bases. This CDR3 is built from 14 residues. Germline loops: CDR1 SGHTA, CDR2 FQGTGA. The V gene lost 2 bases and the J gene lost 1 base, with 8 bases spanning the gap. This chain's CDR3 is CASSLQGGNTEAFF. For the CDR3, the DNA is TGTGCCAGCAGCTTACAGGGTGGGAACACTGAAGCTTTCTTT.

The chain couples TRBV4-2 to TRBJ2-7; the match to TRBD2 covers 13 bases. The CDR3 extends over 15 amino acids. The junction had 1 base not matched to a gene; V was cut back by 4 bases and J by 1 base. In germline, CDR1 is LGHNA, CDR2 YNFKEQ. DNA of the CDR3: TGTGCCAGCAGCCGGGGACTAGCGGGATCCTACGAGCAGTACTTC. As protein: CASSRGLAGSYEQYF.

This chain joins TRBV2 and TRBJ1-2; D might be TRBD1 (5 bases). V was cut by 7 bases and J by 3 bases, with 12 bases left in between. The germline CDR1 and CDR2 sequences are SNHLY and FYNNEI. This CDR3 contains 13 residues. CDR3 nucleotides: TGTGCCAGCAACCAGGGCAACGACTATGGCTACACCTTC. It yields the protein CASNQGNDYGYTF.

This clone was detected a few times. The CDR3 DNA is TGTGCCAGCAGTGTCAGGTCTAACTATGGCTACACCTTC. It specifies CASSVRSNYGYTF. The gene calls are TRBV2 and TRBJ1-2; D not certain. CDR3 length equals 13 residues. Trimming took 4 bases from V and 0 from J, leaving 6 bases between them. Germline loops: CDR1 SNHLY, CDR2 FYNNEI.

V usage is TRBV7-9 and J usage is TRBJ2-7; no reliable D call. The germline gives CDR1 SEHNR, CDR2 FQNEAQ (reference sequence). Trimming shortened V by 3 bases and J by 1 base, and 19 bases separated the two germline ends. The CDR3 has 17 residues. CDR3 amino acids: CASSFPFARAPSYEQYF. As DNA, the CDR3 is TGTGCCAGCAGCTTTCCGTTTGCTCGGGCGCCATCCTACGAGCAGTACTTC.

This chain links TRBV7-9 with TRBJ1-4; D remains unclear. In germline, CDR1 is SEHNR, CDR2 FQNEAQ (reference sequence). The CDR3 length is 15 residues. Trimming shortened V by 5 bases and J by 0 bases, and 10 bases separated the two germline ends. DNA of the CDR3: TGTGCCAGCAGCCGGGAAGCTGCAACTAATGAAAAACTGTTTTTT. Protein product: CASSREAATNEKLFF.

The rearrangement uses TRBV18 and TRBJ1-5, with a tentative D call TRBD1 (5 bases). The CDR3 length is 15 residues. CDR1 is KGHSH and CDR2 is LQKENI in the germline V gene. The ends were cut back, 4 bases at V and 4 bases at J, with 14 bases in the middle. CDR3 DNA: TGTGCCAGCTCACTGAGTGGGGCAGTTAATCAGCCCCAGCATTTT. This translates into CASSLSGAVNQPQHF.

V usage is TRBV4-2 and J usage is TRBJ2-1; 12 nucleotides agree with TRBD2. The CDR3 runs to 16 residues. Trimming cost V 0 bases and J 10 bases; bases outside gene matches: 7. Germline CDR1 and CDR2: LGHNA and YNFKEQ. The CDR3 spells CASSQDRLAGVGEQFF. As DNA, the CDR3 is TGTGCCAGCAGCCAAGATCGACTAGCGGGAGTAGGGGAGCAGTTCTTC.

The table lists this clone with a few counts. The rearrangement links TRBV6-4 to TRBJ2-5, with TRBD1 identical over 11 bases. Per germline, CDR1 MRHNA and CDR2 SNTAGT. Trimming at V came to 7 bases and at J to 1 base, leaving 11 bases not matched to a gene. The length of the CDR3 is 17 residues. This CDR3 reads CASTTPPGTGGQETQYF. CDR3 DNA sequence: TGTGCCAGCACTACACCTCCCGGGACAGGGGGCCAAGAGACCCAGTACTTC.

V and J are TRBV28 and TRBJ2-6; 7 bases match TRBD2. Germline V CDR1 and CDR2: MDHEN, SYDVKM. The ends lost 4 bases at V and 4 bases at J; junction bases unmatched: 13. This CDR3 is built from 18 residues. CDR3 amino acids: CASSSPGGRVLGANVLTF. The CDR3 DNA reads TGTGCCAGCAGTTCCCCGGGAGGAAGAGTTCTCGGGGCCAACGTCCTGACTTTC.